Listed below are T cell receptor beta chains from one sample, sequenced in a study of T cells in Graves' hyperthyroidism and ophthalmopathy. Each CDR3 protein is one row after TCRdb ran MiXCR on the multiplex PCR reads. The sample shows under 350,000 distinct CDR3 sequences, approximately 15% of them seen only once. Material for sequencing was blood. The origin of the receptors is a woman aged 60-75 years with Graves' ophthalmopathy. Each CDR3 is given with its conserved first and last residue. D genes are given only for firm matches. Not every row has a clone size; where given, it reads once, few, many or a size class.

TRBV6-2/TRBV6-3	-	-	TRBJ2-3	CASSRQYSTDTQYF	TGTGCCAGCAGTAGACAGTATTCGACAGATACGCAGTATTTT
TRBV20-1	few	-	TRBJ2-5	CSVLVLPQETQYF	TGCAGTGTATTGGTTTTGCCGCAAGAGACCCAGTACTTC
TRBV5-1	many	TRBD1	TRBJ1-5	CASSSRAGQAYDSNQPQHF	TGCGCCAGCAGCTCTCGGGCCGGACAGGCGTATGATAGCAATCAGCCCCAGCATTTT
TRBV5-1	-	TRBD2	TRBJ2-1	CASSLPSGVSYNEQFF	TGCGCCAGCAGCTTGCCTAGCGGGGTCTCCTACAATGAGCAGTTCTTC
TRBV12-3/TRBV12-4	many	TRBD1	TRBJ1-6	CASSYGTGLGSPLHF	TGTGCCAGCAGTTATGGGACAGGGTTAGGGTCACCCCTCCACTTT
TRBV4-2	few	TRBD1	TRBJ1-1	CASSQAGGFTEAFF	TGTGCCAGCAGCCAGGCAGGGGGCTTCACTGAAGCTTTCTTT
TRBV7-8	many	-	TRBJ2-5	CASSATGEGETQYF	TGTGCCAGCAGCGCCACAGGGGAGGGGGAGACCCAGTACTTC
TRBV3-1	many	-	TRBJ2-4	CASSPGTPLAKNIQYF	TGTGCCAGCAGCCCCGGGACACCCCTAGCCAAAAACATTCAGTACTTC
TRBV7-2	many	-	TRBJ2-5	CASNLTGVETQYF	TGTGCCAGCAACTTAACAGGAGTCGAGACCCAGTACTTC
TRBV7-8	many	-	TRBJ2-7	CASSLEGTASSYEQYF	TGTGCCAGCAGCTTAGAGGGGACGGCGAGCTCCTACGAGCAGTACTTC
TRBV19	-	-	TRBJ2-3	CASSTRGRGADTQYF	TGTGCCAGTAGTACCCGCGGCAGGGGGGCAGATACGCAGTATTTT
TRBV6-1	many	TRBD1	TRBJ1-5	CASSLRTGTKDQPQHF	TGTGCCAGCAGTCTCCGGACAGGCACGAAGGATCAGCCCCAGCATTTT
TRBV5-1	-	TRBD1	TRBJ1-5	CASSFSGTANQPQHF	TGCGCCAGCAGCTTCTCCGGGACAGCCAATCAGCCCCAGCATTTT
TRBV6-1	-	-	TRBJ2-7	CASSNDPNAVYEQYF	TGTGCCAGCAGCAATGATCCTAACGCGGTCTACGAGCAGTACTTC
TRBV9	few	TRBD1	TRBJ2-1	CASSLPGTGDIEQFF	TGTGCCAGCAGCCTCCCCGGGACAGGGGATATTGAGCAGTTCTTC
TRBV5-1	many	-	TRBJ1-5	CASSLSGAEGNQPQHF	TGCGCCAGCAGCTTGTCAGGGGCAGAGGGCAATCAGCCCCAGCATTTT
TRBV7-2	many	-	TRBJ1-5	CASSFIGQPQHF	TGTGCCAGCAGCTTCATAGGTCAGCCCCAGCATTTT